This TCR beta chain derives from a study of radiotherapy plus CTLA-4 blockade in lung cancer. The V gene's germline CDR1 is SGHTS and CDR2 YDEGEE. CDR3 length: 17 residues. V lost 0 bases and J lost 2; bases outside the gene matches: 3. Method: immunoSEQ multiplex PCR; TCRdb's copy keeps in-frame clones and lacks some. The sample lists 120,000 or so clones; approximately 80% were seen once. The sample was peripheral blood, taken from a patient treated with radiotherapy plus ipilimumab. The chain carries TRBV5-8 and TRBJ2-3, with 13 nucleotides matching TRBD2. This clonotype was sampled from a human donor with non-small cell lung cancer who had a partial response to radiotherapy plus ipilimumab. CDR3 in DNA: TGTGCCAGCAGCTTGGGACTAGCGGGAGGTGCCACAGATACGCAGTATTTT. Protein: CASSLGLAGGATDTQYF.